Included here is one T cell receptor beta chain sequence, with context. The target antigen is unknown. The same CDR3 arises from other DNA sequences in this sample as well. V was cut by 0 bases and J by 3 bases, with 6 bases left in between. The germline V gene has CDR1 MGHRA and CDR2 YSYEKL. CDR3 length: 13 residues. This entry belongs to a study of cytomegalovirus exposure and HLA in healthy donors. General study points: Published work reported that the classifier diagnosed cytomegalovirus status with high specificity and sensitivity. The authors later found TCR association rates varying by HLA locus, with DRB1 most and HLA-C fewest. Listed as cytomegalovirus-associated were roughly 180 TCR beta chains.

Amplification used 60 Vbeta primers and 13 Jbeta primers. In the original workflow: An analysis performed later counted about 80 million unique TCR beta chains (roughly 11 million of them shared). Profiled with immunoSEQ multiplex PCR; TCRdb holds only in-frame clones, not every one. For V, J and clone size, that table is used; D and trimming come from the DNA. The data show some 120,000 clones, around 83% seen once. The chain links TRBV4-1 to TRBJ2-7; D is undetermined. Material for sequencing was PBMCs. This receptor was taken from a human donor in good health. As DNA, the CDR3 is TGCGCCAGCAGCCAAGAGTCCGGCTACGAGCAGTACTTC. This sequence encodes CASSQESGYEQYF.